Reported below is one T cell receptor beta chain. The antigen is not known. Germline V gives CDR1 SGDLS, CDR2 YYNGEE. This CDR3 has 18 amino acids. The V gene end was trimmed by 0 bases and the J gene end by 0 bases; junction bases not matched to a gene: 9. These data originate in a study of cytomegalovirus exposure and HLA in healthy donors. Findings and caveats of the study: Cytomegalovirus association was listed for 170 or so TCR beta chains. The authors confirmed in vitro that a few CMV-associated chains were specific for CMV antigens. Using the classifier, cytomegalovirus status was reportedly diagnosed with high specificity and sensitivity. In a later analysis, first-cohort TCR clusters were found to tend to co-occur in the roughly 120 validation repertoires.

Here immunoSEQ multiplex PCR was the method, and the copy in TCRdb shows in-frame clones only, minus some. The sample consists of roughly 75,000 clones, about 94% of them appearing once. Sequencing was done on a sample of PBMCs. This chain links TRBV9 with TRBJ2-3; 8 nucleotides match TRBD2. This TCR came from a man aged 18-30 years in good health and CMV-seropositive. In DNA, the CDR3 is TGTGCCAGCAGCGTAGGGGCTAGCGGGCGGGCTAGCACAGATACGCAGTATTTT. Amino acid sequence: CASSVGASGRASTDTQYF.